This passage covers 32 T cell receptor beta chains from one sample sequenced in a study of blood T cell repertoires in COVID-19. TCRdb's table, derived via immunoSEQ multiplex PCR, lists solely in-frame clones and lacks some. The sample lists 150,000 to 200,000 clones, about 78% occurring once. Sequencing input: PBMCs or T cells enriched from blood (not recorded which). All receptors derive from a woman aged 50 to 65 who had recovered from COVID-19.

The chain is built from TRBV7-2 and TRBJ1-2; 7 nucleotides agree with TRBD1. The germline V gene has CDR1 SGHTA and CDR2 FQGNSA. Trimming at V came to 6 bases and at J to 3 bases, leaving 13 bases not matched to a gene. The CDR3 runs to 16 residues. CDR3 DNA sequence: TGTGCCAGCAGTCAGGATGAGGGGGCTGGGGACTATGGCTACACCTTC. It translates to CASSQDEGAGDYGYTF.

The J gene is TRBJ2-3, the V gene TRBV28; 7 bases align to TRBD2. In germline, CDR1 is MDHEN, CDR2 SYDVKM. The V gene end was trimmed by 3 bases and the J gene end by 2 bases; junction bases not matched to a gene: 8. This CDR3 is 16 amino acids long. Here the CDR3 DNA reads TGTGCCAGCAGTTTGTCGGCGGGAGCGTCCACAGATACGCAGTATTTT. This gives the protein CASSLSAGASTDTQYF. Based on the CDR3 plus reference TRBV28 and TRBJ2-3, the full variable domain is DVKVTQSSRYLVKRTGEKVFLECVQDMDHENMFWYRQDPGLGLRLIYFSYDVKMKEKGDIPEGYSVSREKKERFSLILESASTNQTSMYLCASSLSAGASTDTQYFGPGTRLTVL.

This chain links TRBV6-5 with TRBJ2-1; tentative D call: TRBD2 (6 bases). Trimming removed 2 bases at V and 9 bases at J, with 20 bases between. Germline values: CDR1 MNHEY, CDR2 SVGAGI. The CDR3 spans 16 residues. CDR3 nucleotide sequence: TGTGCCAGCAGTTACCGTTTTACGGGAGAGAATGTTGAGCAGTTCTTC. This encodes CASSYRFTGENVEQFF.

V usage is TRBV27 and J usage is TRBJ2-3; the D gene is possibly TRBD2 (5 bases). This CDR3 has 15 amino acids. V lost 5 bases and J lost 6, with 18 bases in between. The germline V gene has CDR1 MNHEY and CDR2 SMNVEV (reference sequence). The CDR3 spells CASSEWERAADTQYF. The CDR3 DNA reads as TGTGCCAGCAGTGAATGGGAGAGGGCGGCGGATACGCAGTATTTT.

The chain uses TRBV19 and TRBJ2-2; 8 bases agree with TRBD2. Trimming removed 7 bases from V and 3 bases from J; junction bases left unmatched: 4. CDR1 LNHDA and CDR2 SQIVND come from the germline V gene (reference sequence). CDR3 length: 14 amino acids. The CDR3 reads CASNLAGDTGELFF. CDR3 DNA: TGTGCCAGTAACCTAGCGGGTGACACCGGGGAGCTGTTTTTT.

The V call is TRBV6-5, the J call TRBJ2-7; 9 nucleotides line up with TRBD2. Germline V gene lookup returns CDR1 MNHEY and CDR2 SVGAGI. The CDR3 is made up of 15 amino acids. V trimming: 8 bases; J trimming: 3 bases; junction bases outside the gene matches: 11. CDR3 residues: CASGSGRRGYYEQYF. CDR3 DNA: TGTGCCAGCGGTAGCGGGAGAAGAGGGTACTACGAGCAGTACTTC.

V is TRBV27 and J is TRBJ2-1; TRBD2 aligns across 12 bases. The V gene end was trimmed by 1 base and the J gene end by 11 bases; junction bases not matched to a gene: 3. This CDR3 has 14 amino acids. Germline CDR1 reads MNHEY; CDR2 reads SMNVEV (reference sequence). DNA for the CDR3: TGTGCCAGCAGTTTATTACTAGCGGGAGGCAAGCAGTTCTTC. Translated, it gives CASSLLLAGGKQFF.

This clone appeared a few times. V gene TRBV6-5 combines with J gene TRBJ1-2, with D possibly matching TRBD1 (5 bases). In germline, CDR1 is MNHEY, CDR2 SVGAGI. V shed 4 bases and J shed 4 bases, with 10 bases lying between them. The CDR3 is 13 amino acids. The CDR3 sequence: CASSSQQVYGYTF. CDR3 nucleotide sequence: TGTGCCAGCAGTTCCCAACAGGTCTATGGCTACACCTTC.

The genes are TRBV7-8 and TRBJ1-5; tentatively, D is TRBD1 (6 bases). Deletions cut 7 bases from V and 4 bases from J, with 17 bases between. Germline assignment: CDR1 SGHVS and CDR2 FQNEAQ. The CDR3 is made up of 15 amino acids. Here the CDR3 reads CASNPGARRNQPQHF. The CDR3 DNA sequence: TGTGCCAGCAACCCAGGGGCGAGGAGGAATCAGCCCCAGCATTTT.

This clone was counted only a few times. The genes are TRBV28 and TRBJ1-2; D not resolved. The germline CDR1 and CDR2 sequences are MDHEN and SYDVKM. V lost 5 bases and J 10 bases, leaving 20 bases between the germline ends. The CDR3 runs 14 residues. The CDR3 DNA reads TGTGCCAGCAGTCCCCCAGAGAGGGAGCTTGTCTACACCTTC. The encoded protein is CASSPPERELVYTF.

V gene TRBV7-8 combines with J gene TRBJ2-6, with 9 bases lining up with TRBD1. The length of the CDR3 is 17 residues. CDR1 and CDR2 (germline): SGHVS, FQNEAQ. Trimming took 4 bases from V and 0 from J; bases not matched to a gene: 4. DNA of the CDR3: TGTGCCAGCAGCTCGGGACAGGGCCCCTCTGGGGCCAACGTCCTGACTTTC. Protein: CASSSGQGPSGANVLTF.

This clone was seen only once. The chain employs TRBV3-1 (or the pseudogene TRBV3-2) and TRBJ2-5; TRBD2 matches 8 bases. The junction had 9 bases not matched to a gene; V was cut back by 4 bases and J by 5 bases. The CDR3 has 15 residues. The germline gives CDR1 LGHDT, CDR2 YNNKEL (reference sequence). For the CDR3, the DNA is TGTGCCAGCAGCCCCGGCGGGGGGCATCGGGAGACCCAGTACTTC. Encoded protein: CASSPGGGHRETQYF.

A word on this clone: At one boundary the junction diverges from the germline segment, which might be a read error. V and J are TRBV7-8 and TRBJ1-5; D may be TRBD1 (5 bases). This CDR3 region has 17 residues. Looked up from germline, CDR1 is SGHVS and CDR2 is FQNEAQ. The CDR3 DNA is TGTGCCAGCAGCCCTCGCTCGGGGGGGAGAAACAATCAGTCCCAGCATTTT. It is translated as CASSPRSGGRNNQSQHF. Supplemented by reference TRBV7-8 and TRBJ1-5, the full variable domain reads GAGVSQSPRYKVAKRGQDVALRCDPISGHVSLFWYQQALGQGPEFLTYFQNEAQLDKSGLPSDRFFAERPEGSVSTLKIQRTQQEDSAVYLCASSPRSGGRNNQSQHFGDGTRLSIL.

This rearrangement joins TRBV4-1 to TRBJ2-3, with D perhaps matching TRBD1 (5 bases). Germline CDR1 and CDR2: MGHRA and YSYEKL. This CDR3 is built from 15 residues. V was shortened by 2 bases and J by 0 bases, with 9 bases between the two germline ends. CDR3 loop: CASSQQGRSTDTQYF. In nucleotides, the CDR3 is TGCGCCAGCAGCCAACAGGGCAGAAGCACAGATACGCAGTATTTT.

CDR3 nucleotides: TGTGCCAGTAGTATTAGGGAGGTGAACACTGAAGCTTTCTTT. Amino acid sequence: CASSIREVNTEAFF. This sequence joins TRBV19 and TRBJ1-1; no clear D. The CDR3 covers 14 residues. Germline CDR1 is LNHDA and CDR2 is SQIVND (reference sequence). V was clipped by 3 bases and J by 0 bases, with 8 bases between them.

Note on this clone: Its ends do not fully match the called genes, so a read error is possible. V gene TRBV5-1 combines with J gene TRBJ2-5; TRBD2 matches at 13 bases. There are 16 residues in the CDR3. CDR1 is SGHRS, CDR2 YFSETQ, per germline. In DNA, the CDR3 is TGCGCCAGCAGCCTGACTAGCGGGAGGTCGGAAGATACCCAGTACTTC. It encodes CASSLTSGRSEDTQYF.

The chain combines TRBV5-6 with TRBJ2-7, with 7 bases identical to TRBD2. J was trimmed by 6 bases and V by 1 base; bases with no gene match: 13. Germline CDR1 reads SGHDT; CDR2 reads YYEEEE. This CDR3 region has 16 residues. The CDR3 sequence: CASSLRGGSGLSEQYF. The DNA of the CDR3 is TGTGCCAGCAGCTTGAGGGGCGGGAGCGGATTAAGCGAGCAGTACTTC.

In this sample, this clone turned up once. The V gene is TRBV5-1, the J gene TRBJ2-3; TRBD1 is a possible D gene (5 bases). The CDR3 totals 13 residues. V lost 0 bases and J 3 bases, leaving 5 bases between the germline ends. Germline CDR1 SGHRS, CDR2 YFSETQ. The CDR3 DNA reads as TGCGCCAGCAGCTTGGACAGGACAGATACGCAGTATTTT. Amino acid sequence: CASSLDRTDTQYF.

At least ten counts were recorded for this clone. This CDR3 is also generated by other DNA sequences in the sample. V usage is TRBV28 and J usage is TRBJ1-1, with 9 bases lining up with TRBD1. The CDR3 runs 15 residues. The ends lost 3 bases at V and 1 base at J; junction bases unmatched: 3. Germline lookup yields CDR1 MDHEN and CDR2 SYDVKM. CDR3 region: CASSLGDRENTEAFF. CDR3 DNA: TGTGCCAGCAGTTTGGGGGACAGGGAGAACACTGAAGCTTTCTTT.

The chain employs TRBV27 and TRBJ1-5; TRBD1 might be the D (6 bases). This CDR3 spans 15 amino acids. Per the germline V gene, CDR1 is MNHEY and CDR2 is SMNVEV (reference sequence). V dropped 3 bases and J dropped 1 base, with 10 bases sitting between them. The CDR3 here is CASSFGTSSNQPQHF. CDR3 DNA: TGTGCCAGCAGTTTTGGGACATCGAGCAATCAGCCCCAGCATTTT.

The chain couples TRBV18 to TRBJ1-4; 8 bases match TRBD1. Trimming cost V 6 bases and J 7 bases; bases outside gene matches: 13. Germline-derived CDR1 and CDR2 are KGHSH and LQKENI. The CDR3 contains 16 residues. CDR3 in amino acids: CASSPIAGGGGEKLFF. The CDR3 bases are TGTGCCAGCTCGCCAATCGCAGGGGGCGGTGGTGAAAAACTGTTTTTT.

There are a few counts of this clone. Other DNA sequences within the sample encode an identical CDR3. The chain links TRBV9 to TRBJ2-3, with no clear D. V was clipped by 0 bases and J by 4 bases, with 6 bases between them. Germline V gene sequence: CDR1 SGDLS, CDR2 YYNGEE. CDR3 length: 13 residues. CDR3 loop: CASSVASPDTQYF. As DNA, the CDR3 is TGTGCCAGCAGCGTAGCGAGTCCAGATACGCAGTATTTT.

The chain carries TRBV19 and TRBJ1-1; D is undetermined. The germline CDR1 and CDR2 sequences are LNHDA and SQIVND (reference sequence). The CDR3 is 16 residues long. V lost 3 bases and J lost 1, with 15 bases in between. For the CDR3, the DNA is TGTGCCAGTAGTATGGGCGATCGGTTGCCGAACACTGAAGCTTTCTTT. This gives the protein CASSMGDRLPNTEAFF.

This clone was detected only once. The chain employs TRBV3-1 (or the pseudogene TRBV3-2) and TRBJ2-7; 7 nucleotides match TRBD1. The CDR3 extends over 12 amino acids. V lost 2 bases to trimming and J lost 6 bases; unmatched junction nucleotides: 1. CDR1 is LGHDT and CDR2 is YNNKEL in the germline V gene (reference sequence). The CDR3 loop is CASSQTGAEQYF. CDR3 DNA: TGTGCCAGCAGCCAAACAGGGGCCGAGCAGTACTTC.

The DNA of the CDR3 is TGTGCCAGCAGCCTAAAACTGTTTTTT. As protein: CASSLKLFF. V is TRBV5-8 and J is TRBJ1-4; D is undetermined. V was shortened by 4 bases and J by 10 bases, with 2 bases between the two germline ends. The V gene's germline CDR1 is SGHTS and CDR2 YDEGEE. The CDR3 is 9 amino acids.

J is TRBJ2-1 and V is TRBV10-1; TRBD2 matches at 10 bases. Unmatched junction bases numbered 8, after V lost 2 bases and J lost 7 bases. The V gene's germline CDR1 is WNHNN and CDR2 SYGVQD (reference sequence). This CDR3 is built from 16 residues. The DNA for the CDR3 is TGCGCCAGCAGTGAGGGGTTTAGCGGGAGGATGAATGAGCAGTTCTTC. As protein: CASSEGFSGRMNEQFF.

The chain links TRBV29-1 to TRBJ1-2; the D gene is possibly TRBD1 (6 bases). CDR1 and CDR2 from the germline V gene are SQVTM and ANQGSEA. This CDR3 region has 13 residues. V shed 8 bases and J shed 4 bases, with 17 bases lying between them. CDR3 residues: CSIPGGGVYGYTF. The CDR3 DNA sequence: TGCAGCATACCTGGAGGGGGGGTCTATGGCTACACCTTC.

The V call is TRBV5-1, the J call TRBJ1-2; TRBD1 agrees at 8 bases. The CDR3 contains 13 residues. Germline CDR1 is SGHRS and CDR2 is YFSETQ. The junction had 7 bases not matched to a gene; V was cut back by 9 bases and J by 3 bases. DNA of the CDR3: TGCGCCACCAGACAGGGGATGGACTATGGCTACACCTTC. The encoded protein is CATRQGMDYGYTF.

This chain joins TRBV7-9 and TRBJ2-6; maybe TRBD1 (6 bases). The CDR3 consists of 15 residues. Germline CDR1 and CDR2: SEHNR and FQNEAQ (reference sequence). V was pared by 4 bases and J by 8 bases, with 15 bases between. This CDR3 reads CASSSATGITNVLTF. The CDR3 DNA follows: TGTGCCAGCAGCTCGGCCACAGGGATAACCAACGTCCTGACTTTC.

The chain combines TRBV4-3 with TRBJ1-4; 10 bases agree with TRBD1. Germline-derived CDR1 and CDR2 are LGHNA and YSLEER. The CDR3 runs 19 residues. With V trimmed by 0 bases and J by 3 bases, 10 bases remained unmatched. CDR3 sequence reads: CASSQDGWTGGQANEKLFF. CDR3 DNA sequence: TGCGCCAGCAGCCAAGATGGTTGGACAGGGGGGCAGGCTAATGAAAAACTGTTTTTT.

This sequence joins TRBV28 and TRBJ2-1; D perhaps matches TRBD2 (6 bases). V was pared by 6 bases and J by 10 bases, with 19 bases between. The CDR3 is made up of 14 amino acids. Germline V gives CDR1 MDHEN, CDR2 SYDVKM. DNA of the CDR3: TGTGCCAGCAGACCCGGGAGCCAGCAAGGCGAGCAGTTCTTC. Amino acid sequence: CASRPGSQQGEQFF.

This clone appeared a single time. The chain is built from TRBV7-2 and TRBJ2-1; D possibly corresponds to TRBD2 (6 bases). With 3 bases removed from V and 10 bases from J, the gap between germline ends came to 16 bases. Per germline, CDR1 SGHTA and CDR2 FQGNSA. The CDR3 consists of 14 residues. The CDR3 region is CASSFLGTLKEQFF. The CDR3 coding sequence is TGTGCCAGCAGCTTCCTTGGGACTCTAAAGGAGCAGTTCTTC.